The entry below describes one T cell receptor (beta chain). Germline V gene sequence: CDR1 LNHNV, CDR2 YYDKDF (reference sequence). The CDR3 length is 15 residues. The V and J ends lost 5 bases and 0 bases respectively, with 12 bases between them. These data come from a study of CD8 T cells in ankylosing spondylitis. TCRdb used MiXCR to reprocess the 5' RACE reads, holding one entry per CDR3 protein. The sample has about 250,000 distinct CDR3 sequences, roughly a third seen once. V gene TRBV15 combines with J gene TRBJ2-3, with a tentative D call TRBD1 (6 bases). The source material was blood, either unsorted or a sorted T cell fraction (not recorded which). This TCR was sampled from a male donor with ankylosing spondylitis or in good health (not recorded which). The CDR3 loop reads CATSEDRLSTDTQYF. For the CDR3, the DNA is TGTGCCACCAGCGAGGACAGATTAAGCACAGATACGCAGTATTTT.